This T cell receptor beta chain was obtained from a study of blood T cell repertoires in COVID-19. As for the study in general: The cDNA or gDNA used as material had been derived from T cells, B-cell-depleted T cells, or PBMCs.

This CDR3 region has 14 residues. V lost 4 bases to trimming and J lost 5 bases, with 14 bases between them. The germline CDR1 and CDR2 sequences are SEHNR and FQNEAQ (reference sequence). Study processing details: The authors estimated nucleated cell counts from reference gene primer amplification. Generated by immunoSEQ multiplex PCR, the TCRdb table keeps only in-frame clones and is missing some. D and trimming were read from the DNA, whereas the V and J calls and clone size are those reported in that table. The repertoire holds approximately 100,000 clones, with about 89% as singletons. Sequenced: peripheral blood. V gene TRBV7-9 combines with J gene TRBJ2-5; tentative D call: TRBD2 (6 bases). This clonotype originated in a human donor with acute or convalescent COVID-19. The donor label of this sample is uncertain. The CDR3 region is CASSYRAGWETQYF. The CDR3 DNA follows: TGTGCCAGCAGCTATCGGGCGGGATGGGAGACCCAGTACTTC.